The following is a TCR beta chain sequence with its context. The target antigen is unknown. This PCR relied on a set of 60 Vbeta primers and 13 Jbeta primers. Libraries were prepared by immunoSEQ multiplex PCR; TCRdb keeps only in-frame clonotypes and omits some of them. In the table there are about 82,000 clones, roughly four fifths of which are singletons. This sample is drawn from a study of cytomegalovirus exposure and HLA in healthy donors. Germline V lookup: CDR1 KGHSH, CDR2 LQKENI. V shed 2 bases and J 3 bases; nucleotides not matched to a gene: 4. CDR3 size: 15 residues. Study-wide results and limits: Researchers had no immune exposure information except CMV serostatus available.

The chain couples TRBV18 to TRBJ1-1; TRBD1 agrees at 9 bases. This receptor was taken from a woman aged 45-65 years in good health and CMV-seropositive. Sequencing input: PBMCs. The CDR3 region has the DNA TGTGCCAGCTCACCAAAGGACAGGGGTTACACTGAAGCTTTCTTT. Residues: CASSPKDRGYTEAFF.